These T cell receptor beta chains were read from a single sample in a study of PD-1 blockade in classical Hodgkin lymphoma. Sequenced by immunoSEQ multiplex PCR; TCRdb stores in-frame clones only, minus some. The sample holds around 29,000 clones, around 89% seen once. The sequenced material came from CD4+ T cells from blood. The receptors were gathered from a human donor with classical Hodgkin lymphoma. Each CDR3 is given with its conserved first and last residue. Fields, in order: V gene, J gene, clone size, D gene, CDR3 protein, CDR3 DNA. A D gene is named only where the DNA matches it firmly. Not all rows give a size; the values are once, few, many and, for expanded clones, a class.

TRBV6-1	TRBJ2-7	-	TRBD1	CASRERGGPLWYF	TGTGCCAGCAGGGAGAGAGGGGGCCCCCTTTGGTACTTC
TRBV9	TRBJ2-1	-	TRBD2	CASSVVVSGSYNEQFF	TGTGCCAGCAGCGTAGTGGTTAGCGGGAGTTACAATGAGCAGTTCTTC
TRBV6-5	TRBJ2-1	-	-	CASSYSIAGTRGQFF	TGTGCCAGCAGTTACTCGATCGCCGGGACCCGAGGTCAGTTCTTC
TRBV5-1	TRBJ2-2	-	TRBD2	CASRPGTSISGELFF	TGCGCCAGCAGACCCGGGACTAGTATCTCCGGGGAGCTGTTTTTT
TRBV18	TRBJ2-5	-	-	CASSPPATSRETQYF	TGTGCCAGCTCACCACCGGCTACAAGTAGGGAGACCCAGTACTTC
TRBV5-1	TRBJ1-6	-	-	CASSLGYSPLHF	TGCGCCAGCAGCTTGGGGTATTCACCCCTCCACTTT
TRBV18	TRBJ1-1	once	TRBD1	CASSLGRRQGLTEAFF	TGTGCCAGCTCACTTGGGCGTAGACAGGGGCTCACTGAAGCTTTCTTT
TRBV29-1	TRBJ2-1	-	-	CSVGLGNEQFF	TGCAGCGTTGGGCTTGGAAATGAGCAGTTCTTC
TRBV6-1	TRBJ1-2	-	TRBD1	CASDGTGGYGYTF	TGTGCCAGCGACGGGACAGGCGGTTATGGCTACACCTTC
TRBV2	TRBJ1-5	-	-	CASSDYSLGNQPQHF	TGTGCCAGCAGTGACTACAGCTTGGGCAATCAGCCCCAGCATTTT
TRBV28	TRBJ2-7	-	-	CASRIAGQGYEQYF	TGTGCCAGCAGGATAGCGGGACAGGGCTACGAGCAGTACTTC
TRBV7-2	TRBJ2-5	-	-	CASSRMVQETQYF	TGTGCCAGCAGCAGAATGGTCCAAGAGACCCAGTACTTC
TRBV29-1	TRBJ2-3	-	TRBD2	CSARGEGNYGTDTQYF	TGCAGCGCTCGGGGGGAGGGAAACTATGGCACAGATACGCAGTATTTT
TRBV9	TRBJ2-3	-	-	CASSVRYTDTQYF	TGTGCCAGCAGCGTCAGATACACAGATACGCAGTATTTT
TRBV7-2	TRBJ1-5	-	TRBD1	CASSFYGTGFNQPQHF	TGTGCCAGCAGCTTCTACGGGACAGGGTTCAATCAGCCCCAGCATTTT
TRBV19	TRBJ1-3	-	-	CASRQRTAGNTIYF	TGTGCCAGCCGGCAGAGGACGGCTGGAAACACCATATATTTT
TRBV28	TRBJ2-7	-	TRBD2	CASSFGGSGPYEQYF	TGTGCCAGCAGTTTCGGGGGGAGTGGGCCCTACGAGCAGTACTTC
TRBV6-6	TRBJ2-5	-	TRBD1	CASNSGGSQETQYF	TGTGCCAGCAACTCAGGGGGAAGTCAGGAGACCCAGTACTTC
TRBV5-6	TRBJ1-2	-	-	CASTSTVTGLVYGYTF	TGTGCCAGCACCTCAACGGTGACAGGTTTAGTCTATGGCTACACCTTC
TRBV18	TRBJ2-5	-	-	CASSPNGGGQETQYF	TGTGCCAGCTCACCAAACGGGGGCGGCCAAGAGACCCAGTACTTC
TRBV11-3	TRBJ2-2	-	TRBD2	CASSSGLAGGELFF	TGTGCCAGCAGCTCTGGACTAGCCGGCGGGGAGCTGTTTTTT
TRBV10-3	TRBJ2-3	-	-	CAISRLSTDTQYF	TGTGCCATCAGCCGACTGAGCACAGATACGCAGTATTTT